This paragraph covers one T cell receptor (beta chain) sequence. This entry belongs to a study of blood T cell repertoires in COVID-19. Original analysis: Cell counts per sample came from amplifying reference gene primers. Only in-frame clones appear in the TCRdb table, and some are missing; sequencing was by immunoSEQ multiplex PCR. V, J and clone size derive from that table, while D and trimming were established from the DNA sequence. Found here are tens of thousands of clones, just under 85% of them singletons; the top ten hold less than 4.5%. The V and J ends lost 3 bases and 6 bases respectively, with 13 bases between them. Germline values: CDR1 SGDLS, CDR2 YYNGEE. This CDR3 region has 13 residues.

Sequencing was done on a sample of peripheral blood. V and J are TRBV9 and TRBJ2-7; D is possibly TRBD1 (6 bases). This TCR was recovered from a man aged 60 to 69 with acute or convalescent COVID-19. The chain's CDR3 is CASSAWDTGEQYF. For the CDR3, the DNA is TGTGCCAGCAGCGCCTGGGACACGGGCGAGCAGTACTTC.